This record concerns one TCR beta chain sequence. The sample belongs to a study of technical replicates of blood from a handful of donors. Generated by immunoSEQ multiplex PCR, the TCRdb table keeps only in-frame clones and is missing some. The table lists about 100,000 clones, under 96% of them singletons. V lost 7 bases to trimming and J lost 0 bases, with 16 bases between them. The CDR3 is made up of 15 amino acids. Germline values: CDR1 MDHEN, CDR2 SYDVKM. This TCR came from a human donor in good health. The specimen sequenced was T cells isolated from PBMCs. The rearrangement uses TRBV28 and TRBJ2-7; possibly TRBD2 for D (5 bases). The DNA for the CDR3 is TGTGCCAGCACGCCGCCCCAGCGGCCCTCCTACGAGCAGTACTTC. It specifies CASTPPQRPSYEQYF.